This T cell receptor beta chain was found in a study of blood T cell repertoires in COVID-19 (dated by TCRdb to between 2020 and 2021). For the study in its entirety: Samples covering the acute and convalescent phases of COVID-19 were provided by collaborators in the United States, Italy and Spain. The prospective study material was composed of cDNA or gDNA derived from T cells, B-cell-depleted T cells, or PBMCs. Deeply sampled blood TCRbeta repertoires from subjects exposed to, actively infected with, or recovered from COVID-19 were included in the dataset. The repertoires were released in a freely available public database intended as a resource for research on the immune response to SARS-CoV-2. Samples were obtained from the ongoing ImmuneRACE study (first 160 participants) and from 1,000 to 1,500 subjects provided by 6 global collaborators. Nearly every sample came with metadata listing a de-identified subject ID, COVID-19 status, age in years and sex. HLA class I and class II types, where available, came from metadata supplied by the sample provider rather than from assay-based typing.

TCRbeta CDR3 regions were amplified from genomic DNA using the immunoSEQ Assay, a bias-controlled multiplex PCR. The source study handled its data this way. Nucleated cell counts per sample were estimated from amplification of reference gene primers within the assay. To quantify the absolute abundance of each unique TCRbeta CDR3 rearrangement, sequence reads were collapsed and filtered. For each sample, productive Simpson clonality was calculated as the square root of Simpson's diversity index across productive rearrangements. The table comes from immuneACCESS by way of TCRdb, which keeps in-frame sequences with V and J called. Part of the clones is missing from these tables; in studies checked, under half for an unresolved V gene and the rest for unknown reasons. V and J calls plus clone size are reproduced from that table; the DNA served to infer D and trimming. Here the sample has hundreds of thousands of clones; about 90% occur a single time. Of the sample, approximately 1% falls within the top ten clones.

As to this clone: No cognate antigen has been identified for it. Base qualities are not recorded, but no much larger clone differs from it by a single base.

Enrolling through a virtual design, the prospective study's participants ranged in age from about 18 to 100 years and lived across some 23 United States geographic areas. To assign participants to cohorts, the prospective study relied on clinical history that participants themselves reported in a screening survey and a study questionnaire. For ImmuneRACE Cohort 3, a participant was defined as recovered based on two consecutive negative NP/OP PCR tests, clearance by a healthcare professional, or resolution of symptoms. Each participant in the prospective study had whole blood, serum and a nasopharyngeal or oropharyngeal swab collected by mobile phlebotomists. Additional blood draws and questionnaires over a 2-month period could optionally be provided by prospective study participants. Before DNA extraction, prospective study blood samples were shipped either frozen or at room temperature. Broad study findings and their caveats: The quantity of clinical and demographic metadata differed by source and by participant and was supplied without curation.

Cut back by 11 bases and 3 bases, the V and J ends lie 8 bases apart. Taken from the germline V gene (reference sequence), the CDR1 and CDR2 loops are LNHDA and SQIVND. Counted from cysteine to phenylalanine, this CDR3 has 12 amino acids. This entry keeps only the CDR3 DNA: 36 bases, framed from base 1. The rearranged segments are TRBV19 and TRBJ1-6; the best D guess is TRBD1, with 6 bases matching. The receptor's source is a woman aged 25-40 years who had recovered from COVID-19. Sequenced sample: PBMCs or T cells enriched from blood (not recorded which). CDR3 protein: CAEGDYNSPLHF. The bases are TGTGCCGAGGGGGACTATAATTCACCCCTCCACTTT.